The 21 T cell receptor beta chains in this list originate from one sample, sequenced in a study of OX40 agonist ivuxolimab in advanced cancers. Sequencing was performed with immunoSEQ multiplex PCR; in TCRdb, only in-frame clones are kept and a portion is missing. The table shows about 15,000 clones, with roughly 77% occurring only once. The sequenced sample was CD4+ or CD8+ T cells sorted from blood, obtained in a trial of the OX40 agonist ivuxolimab. These receptors came from an adult with an advanced solid tumor such as melanoma, head and neck, liver or kidney cancer.

This chain joins TRBV30 and TRBJ1-5; D is unresolved. Trimming stripped 0 bases from V and 5 bases from J, with 8 bases between. The CDR3 has 13 amino acids. Germline V lookup: CDR1 GTSNPN, CDR2 SVGIG (reference sequence). CDR3 sequence reads: CAWSVFVDQPQHF. The CDR3, as DNA: TGTGCCTGGAGTGTCTTCGTAGATCAGCCCCAGCATTTT.

The chain employs TRBV15 and TRBJ1-6; maybe TRBD1 (6 bases). The germline V gene has CDR1 LNHNV and CDR2 YYDKDF (reference sequence). Trimming shortened V by 0 bases and J by 10 bases, and 13 bases separated the two germline ends. CDR3 length: 15 amino acids. As DNA, the CDR3 is TGTGCCACCAGCAGAGATCTGGGGGGGCAATCACCCCTCCACTTT. It translates to CATSRDLGGQSPLHF. The variable domain in full, completed from reference TRBV15 and TRBJ1-6, reads DAMVIQNPRYQVTQFGKPVTLSCSQTLNHNVMYWYQQKSSQAPKLLFHYYDKDFNNEADTPDNFQSRRPNTSFCFLDIRSPGLGDTAMYLCATSRDLGGQSPLHFGNGTRLTVT.

The rearrangement links TRBV25-1 to TRBJ2-6; 7 nucleotides align to TRBD1. This CDR3 has 16 residues. Germline V gene sequence: CDR1 MGHDK, CDR2 SYGVNS. V shed 4 bases, J shed 2 bases, and the junction held 5 bases outside the gene matches. The CDR3 spells CASSGRTGAGANVLTF. DNA for the CDR3: TGTGCCAGCAGTGGACGAACAGGGGCTGGGGCCAACGTCCTGACTTTC.

The sample holds a few counts of this clone. This chain joins TRBV9 and TRBJ2-2; 8 nucleotides match TRBD2. This CDR3 contains 15 residues. Germline CDR1 is SGDLS and CDR2 is YYNGEE. The ends lost 3 bases at V and 6 bases at J; junction bases unmatched: 7. DNA of the CDR3: TGTGCCAGCAGCGCGGGGGGGCCCGGCGCCGGGGAGCTGTTTTTT. Protein product: CASSAGGPGAGELFF.

The rearrangement uses TRBV29-1 and TRBJ2-7; D is possibly TRBD2 (5 bases). Germline-derived CDR1 and CDR2 are SQVTM and ANQGSEA. CDR3 length: 12 amino acids. V lost 4 bases and J 4 bases, leaving 11 bases between the germline ends. The CDR3 sequence: CSVGDWTYEQYF. The CDR3 DNA reads as TGCAGCGTTGGCGACTGGACTTACGAGCAGTACTTC.

The chain recombines TRBV5-8 with TRBJ2-2; D unclear. CDR1 is SGHTS, CDR2 YDEGEE, per germline. The CDR3 contains 14 residues. Trimming removed 1 base from V and 0 bases from J, with 4 bases in between. The CDR3 nucleotides read TGTGCCAGCAGCTTGAATCCGAACACCGGGGAGCTGTTTTTT. This encodes CASSLNPNTGELFF.

The rearrangement uses TRBV11-2 and TRBJ2-3; D remains unclear. CDR3 size: 13 residues. CDR1 and CDR2 (germline): SGHAT, FQNNGV. V was trimmed by 5 bases and J by 1 base, leaving 7 bases between them. As DNA, the CDR3 is TGTGCCAGCAGCCTAAAGGGCACAGATACGCAGTATTTT. It codes for CASSLKGTDTQYF.

This chain joins TRBV5-8 and TRBJ2-3, with 10 bases identical to TRBD1. The CDR3 length is 16 residues. Trimming removed 6 bases from V and 2 bases from J; junction bases left unmatched: 9. In germline, CDR1 is SGHTS, CDR2 YDEGEE. The CDR3 DNA reads TGTGCCAGCACCCTACCGGGACAGGGGCTCACAGATACGCAGTATTTT. Translating it yields CASTLPGQGLTDTQYF.

The V gene is TRBV29-1, the J gene TRBJ2-2; tentatively, D is TRBD1 (6 bases). Germline CDR1 and CDR2: SQVTM and ANQGSEA. CDR3 length: 13 residues. Trimming cost V 8 bases and J 6 bases, with 16 bases left between them. CDR3 sequence (DNA): TGCAGCATTTTAACAGGGATGGCCGGGGAGCTGTTTTTT. It codes for CSILTGMAGELFF.

This chain joins TRBV11-2 and TRBJ2-3; TRBD1 aligns across 9 bases. This CDR3 is built from 16 residues. The V and J ends lost 4 bases and 0 bases, in that order; junction bases with no gene match: 5. From germline, CDR1 is SGHAT and CDR2 FQNNGV. Here the CDR3 reads CASSSQGTGSTDTQYF. CDR3 DNA sequence: TGTGCCAGCAGCTCCCAGGGGACAGGGAGCACAGATACGCAGTATTTT.

V gene TRBV7-2 combines with J gene TRBJ1-2, with a possible D match to TRBD1 (5 bases). Between the trimmed V and J ends, which lost 1 base and 4 bases, there was a span of 10 bases. There are 14 residues in the CDR3. Germline V gene lookup returns CDR1 SGHTA and CDR2 FQGNSA. CDR3 coding DNA: TGTGCCAGCAGCTTAGGGGGGGACCTCTATGGCTACACCTTC. Amino acids: CASSLGGDLYGYTF.

V gene TRBV6-1 combines with J gene TRBJ2-7; tentatively, D is TRBD1 (6 bases). This CDR3 is 13 amino acids long. Germline lookup yields CDR1 MNHNS and CDR2 SASEGT. V gave up 3 bases and J gave up 3 bases, with 9 bases separating them. The DNA for the CDR3 is TGTGCCAGCAGTGACATAGGGGGCTACGAGCAGTACTTC. This sequence encodes CASSDIGGYEQYF.

This clone was recorded a few times. The genes are TRBV28 and TRBJ1-6; TRBD1 is a possible D gene (5 bases). Germline V gene sequence: CDR1 MDHEN, CDR2 SYDVKM. Trimming cost V 6 bases and J 5 bases, with 11 bases left between them. The CDR3 covers 14 residues. DNA of the CDR3: TGTGCCAGCAGCCGGGACGGTGATAATTCACCCCTCCACTTT. Its protein product is CASSRDGDNSPLHF.

This chain joins TRBV6-4 and TRBJ2-6; unclear D gene. This CDR3 comprises 13 residues. V lost 4 bases and J 0 bases, leaving 1 base between the germline ends. Germline V gene sequence: CDR1 MRHNA, CDR2 SNTAGT. The DNA of the CDR3 is TGTGCCAGCAGTGGCTCTGGGGCCAACGTCCTGACTTTC. Its translation: CASSGSGANVLTF.

The CDR3 DNA sequence: TGTGCCAGCAGCTTAGATGTCGGGCGGAACAGTCGCACAGATACGCAGTATTTT. Protein: CASSLDVGRNSRTDTQYF. The J gene is TRBJ2-3, the V gene TRBV11-1; D remains unclear. Germline CDR1 reads SGHAT; CDR2 reads FQDESV (reference sequence). V was clipped by 1 base and J by 1 base, with 18 bases between them. The CDR3 contains 18 residues. Supplemented by reference TRBV11-1 and TRBJ2-3, the full variable domain reads EAEVAQSPRYKITEKSQAVAFWCDPISGHATLYWYRQILGQGPELLVQFQDESVVDDSQLPKDRFSAERLKGVDSTLKIQPAELGDSAMYLCASSLDVGRNSRTDTQYFGPGTRLTVL.

The chain employs TRBV27 and TRBJ2-7; D is unresolved. This CDR3 has 12 amino acids. V lost 4 bases to trimming and J lost 2 bases, with 6 bases between them. Germline lookup yields CDR1 MNHEY and CDR2 SMNVEV (reference sequence). CDR3 residues: CASSSQAYEQYF. CDR3 bases: TGTGCCAGCAGTTCCCAGGCCTACGAGCAGTACTTC.

This chain links TRBV6-1 with TRBJ2-7; possibly TRBD2 for D (6 bases). Germline loops: CDR1 MNHNS, CDR2 SASEGT. Trimming took 6 bases from V and 5 from J, leaving 11 bases between them. The CDR3 covers 12 residues. The CDR3 DNA reads as TGTGCCAGCAGGACTAGTAAGAACGAGCAGTACTTC. Its protein is CASRTSKNEQYF.

This chain connects TRBV25-1 to TRBJ2-2; D ambiguous. The V end was cut by 6 bases, the J end by 5 bases, with 16 bases between. Germline values: CDR1 MGHDK, CDR2 SYGVNS. The CDR3 spans 15 residues. The CDR3 DNA reads TGTGCCAGCAGCTTGGGCCTAAGAGAGACCGGGGAGCTGTTTTTT. Protein sequence: CASSLGLRETGELFF.

This clone showed up many times. This sequence joins TRBV10-1 and TRBJ2-5; D call uncertain. The CDR3 consists of 13 residues. V shed 2 bases and J shed 7 bases, with 11 bases lying between them. CDR1 and CDR2 from the germline V gene are WNHNN and SYGVQD (reference sequence). The CDR3 DNA follows: TGCGCCAGCAGTGAGGCCGGAGTGGGGACCCAGTACTTC. Encoded protein: CASSEAGVGTQYF.

This rearrangement joins TRBV13 to TRBJ1-3, with a weak D call TRBD1 (5 bases). The CDR3 is made up of 15 amino acids. The germline V gene has CDR1 PRHDT and CDR2 FYEKMQ (reference sequence). The V gene lost 4 bases and the J gene lost 8 bases, with 18 bases spanning the gap. CDR3 in amino acids: CASSSYANPGDTIYF. In DNA, the CDR3 is TGTGCCAGCAGCTCTTATGCCAATCCGGGGGACACCATATATTTT. Full variable domain (missing parts from reference TRBV13 and TRBJ1-3): AAGVIQSPRHLIKEKRETATLKCYPIPRHDTVYWYQQGPGQDPQFLISFYEKMQSDKGSIPDRFSAQQFSDYHSELNMSSLELGDSALYFCASSSYANPGDTIYFGEGSWLTVV.

The genes are TRBV7-9 and TRBJ1-5, with D unresolved. Germline CDR1 and CDR2: SEHNR and FQNEAQ (reference sequence). V lost 4 bases to trimming and J lost 3 bases, with 16 bases between them. This CDR3 comprises 16 residues. DNA of the CDR3: TGTGCCAGCAGCTCCTCACGGGCCAGCGCCAATCAGCCCCAGCATTTT. This sequence encodes CASSSSRASANQPQHF.